The clone carrying this T cell receptor (beta chain) was observed a single time. This sample is part of a study of blood T cell repertoires in COVID-19. Study-wide background: Samples representing acute and convalescent COVID-19 were sourced from the United States, Italy and Spain. PBMCs, B-cell-depleted T cells, or T cells were the source of the cDNA or gDNA that made up the material.

TCRdb keeps only in-frame clones here, not all; method: immunoSEQ multiplex PCR. This table holds fewer than 200,000 clones, 75% to 80% found once. Germline CDR1 is SGHNT and CDR2 is YENEEA. V gave up 1 base and J gave up 4 bases, with 2 bases separating them. CDR3 length: 12 residues. Material for sequencing was peripheral blood. The J gene is TRBJ2-1, the V gene TRBV11-3; D is unresolved. The TCR comes from a woman aged 45-65 years with active or convalescent COVID-19. This CDR3 reads CASSLVYNEQFF. In DNA form, the CDR3 reads TGTGCCAGCAGCTTAGTATACAATGAGCAGTTCTTC.